These 18 T cell receptor beta chains share one sample of origin, sequenced in a study of blood T cell repertoires in COVID-19. Data came from immunoSEQ multiplex PCR; TCRdb stores just in-frame clones and leaves some out. The data show roughly 150,000 clones, around 84% seen once. The source material was peripheral blood. The source of these receptors is a woman aged 45-60 years with COVID-19, enrolled during active disease.

The chain employs TRBV3-1 (or the pseudogene TRBV3-2) and TRBJ2-7; a possible D gene is TRBD1 (6 bases). With 0 bases removed from V and 11 bases from J, the gap between germline ends came to 8 bases. CDR3 length: 11 residues. The germline gives CDR1 LGHDT, CDR2 YNNKEL (reference sequence). CDR3 region: CASSQEGAEYF. The CDR3 bases are TGTGCCAGCAGCCAAGAGGGGGCAGAGTACTTC.

The chain is built from TRBV28 and TRBJ2-7; 15 positions agree with TRBD2. The V gene's germline CDR1 is MDHEN and CDR2 SYDVKM. The CDR3 is made up of 16 amino acids. After removal of 5 bases from V and 3 bases from J, the junction contained 5 bases not matched to a gene. The DNA for the CDR3 is TGTGCCAGCAGTATCGGGACTAGCGGGGGGTTCTACGAGCAGTACTTC. The encoded protein is CASSIGTSGGFYEQYF.

The gene calls are TRBV30 and TRBJ1-1; TRBD1 matches 10 bases. Germline assignment: CDR1 GTSNPN and CDR2 SVGIG (reference sequence). The CDR3 length is 11 residues. J gave up 6 bases and V 7 bases, and 2 bases lay outside the gene matches. CDR3 sequence: CAYGQGAEAFF. CDR3 DNA sequence: TGTGCCTACGGACAGGGGGCTGAAGCTTTCTTT.

The J gene is TRBJ1-2, the V gene TRBV29-1, with TRBD1 identical over 9 bases. The CDR3 is 15 amino acids. Germline values: CDR1 SQVTM, CDR2 ANQGSEA. Losses at the gene ends were 7 bases for V and 4 bases for J; bases not matched to a gene: 13. CDR3 nucleotides: TGCAGCGCCGACGACCCCGGGACAGGGATCTATGGCTACACCTTC. Translated: CSADDPGTGIYGYTF.

V gene TRBV10-3 combines with J gene TRBJ2-6; 12 nucleotides line up with TRBD1. The junction had 7 bases not matched to a gene; V was cut back by 6 bases and J by 4 bases. The length of the CDR3 is 17 residues. Germline assignment: CDR1 ENHRY and CDR2 SYGVKD. CDR3 protein: CAISPGQGAGGANVLTF. The DNA of the CDR3 is TGTGCCATCAGCCCGGGACAGGGGGCAGGAGGGGCCAACGTCCTGACTTTC.

This rearrangement joins TRBV27 to TRBJ1-2, with D maybe TRBD1 (5 bases). The CDR3 spans 15 residues. Trimming stripped 4 bases from V and 2 bases from J, with 14 bases between. In germline, CDR1 is MNHEY, CDR2 SMNVEV (reference sequence). CDR3 coding DNA: TGTGCCAGCAGTTCCCCACGACAGTTCAACTATGGCTACACCTTC. This codes for CASSSPRQFNYGYTF.

The chain employs TRBV10-3 and TRBJ2-7; the D gene is possibly TRBD2 (6 bases). V was pared by 7 bases and J by 4 bases, with 23 bases between. The CDR3 runs 16 residues. Germline V CDR1 and CDR2: ENHRY, SYGVKD. The CDR3 DNA reads as TGTGCCATCAAGGGAGGATCCGGGGATATTGAGTACGAGCAGTACTTC. Protein: CAIKGGSGDIEYEQYF.

V and J are TRBV18 and TRBJ2-5, with 7 bases identical to TRBD1. The germline CDR1 and CDR2 sequences are KGHSH and LQKENI. The V segment lost 2 bases and the J segment 4 bases; nucleotides outside the gene matches: 4. The CDR3 has 14 amino acids. CDR3 protein: CASSPEQGSETQYF. The DNA for the CDR3 is TGTGCCAGCTCACCAGAACAGGGGTCAGAGACCCAGTACTTC.

J is TRBJ2-7 and V is TRBV5-4, with D uncertain. CDR3 length: 15 residues. The germline V gene encodes CDR1 SGHNT and CDR2 YYREEE (reference sequence). Trimming took off 1 base at V and 0 bases at J, with 11 bases between the two ends. CDR3 bases: TGTGCCAGCAGCTTGCCCGGGTTGTCCTCCTACGAGCAGTACTTC. The encoded protein is CASSLPGLSSYEQYF.

This chain uses TRBV12-5 with TRBJ1-2; 7 bases agree with TRBD1. This CDR3 region has 14 residues. Germline assignment: CDR1 LGHNT and CDR2 FRNRAP. V was clipped by 5 bases and J by 5 bases; unmatched bases: 8. The CDR3: CASGTTGDGYGYTF. CDR3 bases: TGTGCTAGTGGTACCACAGGGGATGGGTATGGCTACACCTTC.

The chain uses TRBV5-6 and TRBJ2-7; 9 bases fit TRBD1. The CDR3 has 14 residues. CDR1 and CDR2 from the germline V gene are SGHDT and YYEEEE. J lost 3 bases, V lost 1 base, and 2 bases had no gene match. The CDR3 DNA is TGTGCCAGCAGCTTGAGGACAGGGGACTACGAGCAGTACTTC. This codes for CASSLRTGDYEQYF.

This clone was detected only once. This rearrangement joins TRBV19 to TRBJ2-1; D gene ambiguous. This CDR3 is 12 amino acids long. CDR1 and CDR2 (germline): LNHDA, SQIVND (reference sequence). V gave up 8 bases and J gave up 6 bases, with 11 bases separating them. The CDR3 loop reads CASDIGGNEQFF. The CDR3 DNA is TGTGCCAGTGATATCGGTGGCAATGAGCAGTTCTTC.

This clone was detected only once. The V call is TRBV7-9, the J call TRBJ1-4; D ambiguous. Germline V gene data show CDR1 as SEHNR and CDR2 as FQNEAQ (reference sequence). CDR3 size: 16 residues. Trimming took off 5 bases at V and 0 bases at J, with 13 bases between the two ends. Here the CDR3 DNA reads TGTGCCAGCAGCCGTACCATAGTTGCAACTAATGAAAAACTGTTTTTT. Translated, it gives CASSRTIVATNEKLFF.

The chain is built from TRBV3-1 (or the pseudogene TRBV3-2) and TRBJ1-6, with D tentatively TRBD1 (5 bases). Germline CDR1 LGHDT, CDR2 YNNKEL (reference sequence). Trimming stripped 10 bases from V and 7 bases from J, with 14 bases between. The CDR3 contains 13 residues. For the CDR3, the DNA is TGTGCCACCCAGGGAAGCCAGAATTCACCCCTCCACTTT. Translated: CATQGSQNSPLHF.

This CDR3 is CASSTGQGTATNEKLFF. CDR3 DNA: TGTGCCAGCAGCACCGGACAGGGCACAGCAACTAATGAAAAACTGTTTTTT. The chain uses TRBV9 and TRBJ1-4; 8 bases line up with TRBD1. The CDR3 sequence is 17 residues long. CDR1 and CDR2 (germline): SGDLS, YYNGEE. V was pared by 4 bases and J by 0 bases, with 8 bases of the junction left unmatched.

J is TRBJ2-7 and V is TRBV18; the match to TRBD2 covers 12 bases. CDR1 and CDR2 (germline): KGHSH, LQKENI. V dropped 3 bases and J dropped 4; count of bases not matched to a gene: 4. The CDR3 spans 15 residues. This chain's CDR3 is CASSPPGLAGYEQYF. DNA for the CDR3: TGTGCCAGCTCACCGCCTGGACTAGCGGGGTACGAGCAGTACTTC.

V gene TRBV3-1 (or the pseudogene TRBV3-2) combines with J gene TRBJ1-2, with 8 nucleotides matching TRBD1. V trimming: 4 bases; J trimming: 1 base; junction bases outside the gene matches: 5. CDR1 is LGHDT, CDR2 YNNKEL, per germline (reference sequence). The CDR3 has 15 residues. For the CDR3, the DNA is TGTGCCAGCAGCCGTGGACAGGGTTTTAACTATGGCTACACCTTC. Encoded protein: CASSRGQGFNYGYTF.

This clone occurred once. This chain connects TRBV14 to TRBJ2-5; 11 bases align to TRBD2. The junction had 3 bases not matched to a gene; V was cut back by 2 bases and J by 4 bases. CDR1 and CDR2 from the germline V gene are SGHDN and FVKESK. This CDR3 has 15 residues. The CDR3 DNA reads as TGTGCCAGCAGCCAACTAGCGGGGGGTGGAGAGACCCAGTACTTC. Residues: CASSQLAGGGETQYF.